This TCR beta chain was sequenced in a study of cytomegalovirus exposure and HLA in healthy donors. The wider study: Per a later analysis, the roughly 640 first-cohort and some 110 validation repertoires shared one platform.

The germline V and J ends were trimmed by 5 bases and 2 bases, with 15 bases remaining between them. Germline values: CDR1 SGHAT, CDR2 FQNNGV. The CDR3 sequence is 15 residues long. Repertoires were generated with immunoSEQ multiplex PCR, while TCRdb's copy carries only in-frame clones and drops some. Of approximately 60,000 clones in the sample, just over 90% are singletons; the top ten hold roughly 1.3%. Worth noting for this clone: Its matching antigen is unknown.

Findings and limits, study-wide: The study recorded some 160 TCR beta chains that were cytomegalovirus-associated.

Sequencing input: PBMCs. V is TRBV11-2 and J is TRBJ1-1, with D perhaps matching TRBD1 (5 bases). This TCR came from a woman aged 18-29 years in good health and CMV-seronegative. DNA of the CDR3: TGTGCCAGCAGCCTGTTTGCCGGGGGTAACACTGAAGCTTTCTTT. Translating gives CASSLFAGGNTEAFF.